Below are 20 T cell receptor beta chains sequenced from a single sample in a study of T cell changes during pregnancy in multiple sclerosis. The protocol was immunoSEQ multiplex PCR, while the TCRdb copy is restricted to in-frame clones and leaves out a portion. The sample holds tens of thousands of clones, approximately 81% seen once. Sequencing used CD8+ T cells from peripheral blood mononuclear cells, obtained after pregnancy. These receptors all come from a female donor with multiple sclerosis, enrolled in a pregnancy study.

This chain uses TRBV15 with TRBJ1-2, with 8 bases matching TRBD1. The germline V gene encodes CDR1 LNHNV and CDR2 YYDKDF (reference sequence). The CDR3 length is 15 residues. J lost 4 bases, V lost 0 bases, and 4 bases had no gene match. The CDR3 region has the DNA TGTGCCACCAGCAGAGACACAGGGGGTCCCTATGGCTACACCTTC. It yields the protein CATSRDTGGPYGYTF. The whole variable domain, filled in from reference TRBV15 and TRBJ1-2, reads DAMVIQNPRYQVTQFGKPVTLSCSQTLNHNVMYWYQQKSSQAPKLLFHYYDKDFNNEADTPDNFQSRRPNTSFCFLDIRSPGLGDTAMYLCATSRDTGGPYGYTFGSGTRLTVV.

The chain recombines TRBV9 with TRBJ2-3; 9 nucleotides agree with TRBD2. CDR3 length: 17 amino acids. The trim removed 3 bases at V and 2 bases at J, leaving 10 bases unmatched. CDR1 and CDR2 from the germline V gene are SGDLS and YYNGEE. The CDR3 DNA follows: TGTGCCAGCAGCGAGGGTAGCGGGGGACGATTCACAGATACGCAGTATTTT. As protein: CASSEGSGGRFTDTQYF.

This clone has only one observation. The chain uses TRBV15 and TRBJ2-2; D is uncertain. The CDR3 covers 14 residues. Trimming cost V 1 base and J 3 bases, with 6 bases left between them. Germline-derived CDR1 and CDR2 are LNHNV and YYDKDF (reference sequence). CDR3 sequence (DNA): TGTGCCACCAGCAGAGTGCAGGACACCGGGGAGCTGTTTTTT. Amino acid sequence: CATSRVQDTGELFF.

V and J are TRBV4-1 and TRBJ2-7, with 8 nucleotides matching TRBD2. CDR1 MGHRA and CDR2 YSYEKL come from the germline V gene. The trim removed 4 bases at V and 4 bases at J, leaving 6 bases unmatched. The CDR3 is 14 residues long. The CDR3 DNA is TGCGCCAGCAGCCGCGGACTAGCCGGGTACGAGCAGTACTTC. Translation: CASSRGLAGYEQYF.

V usage is TRBV7-3 and J usage is TRBJ1-1; D ambiguous. V lost 8 bases and J lost 8, with 21 bases in between. The CDR3 sequence is 14 residues long. Germline assignment: CDR1 SGHTA and CDR2 FQGTGA. In DNA form, the CDR3 reads TGTGCCAGCGGGCCTGCGGGCCCTGGGGAGGAAGCTTTCTTT. It yields the protein CASGPAGPGEEAFF.

The chain employs TRBV30 and TRBJ2-7, with D possibly matching TRBD1 (5 bases). The ends were cut back, 0 bases at V and 2 bases at J, with 8 bases in the middle. Per the germline V gene, CDR1 is GTSNPN and CDR2 is SVGIG (reference sequence). The CDR3 has 13 amino acids. In nucleotides, the CDR3 is TGTGCCTGGAGTGTAGGGGCTCCCTACGAGCAGTACTTC. It yields the protein CAWSVGAPYEQYF.

There are a few counts of this clone. This rearrangement joins TRBV27 to TRBJ1-5; D perhaps matches TRBD1 (5 bases). The CDR3 is 14 residues long. V lost 1 base and J 6 bases, leaving 10 bases between the germline ends. In germline, CDR1 is MNHEY, CDR2 SMNVEV (reference sequence). In nucleotides, the CDR3 is TGTGCCAGCAGTTTATGGCAGGGACTTCAGCCCCAGCATTTT. This gives the protein CASSLWQGLQPQHF.

This chain's CDR3 is CASSPSGGAYNEQFF. In nucleotides, the CDR3 is TGTGCCAGCAGCCCAAGCGGGGGGGCCTACAATGAGCAGTTCTTC. The chain couples TRBV7-6 to TRBJ2-1, with 10 nucleotides matching TRBD2. CDR3 length equals 15 residues. Germline CDR1 SGHVS, CDR2 FNYEAQ. V lost 5 bases and J lost 2; bases outside the gene matches: 3.

The chain employs TRBV7-9 and TRBJ2-7; a possible D gene is TRBD1 (5 bases). CDR1 SEHNR and CDR2 FQNEAQ come from the germline V gene (reference sequence). V was pared by 7 bases and J by 2 bases, with 21 bases between. This CDR3 region has 16 residues. The CDR3 loop is CASTKSVDTLTYEQYF. As DNA, the CDR3 is TGTGCCAGCACCAAATCCGTGGACACGCTGACCTACGAGCAGTACTTC.

The table lists this clone with a few counts. This chain links TRBV6-4 with TRBJ2-3; TRBD2 aligns across 9 bases. The germline V gene encodes CDR1 MRHNA and CDR2 SNTAGT. With V trimmed by 0 bases and J by 3 bases, 4 bases remained unmatched. CDR3 size: 16 residues. The CDR3 is CASSDSGGGGTDTQYF. The CDR3 nucleotides are TGTGCCAGCAGTGACTCCGGCGGGGGGGGTACAGATACGCAGTATTTT.

This clone showed up just a few times. The chain links TRBV2 to TRBJ2-1, with 15 nucleotides matching TRBD2. From germline, CDR1 is SNHLY and CDR2 FYNNEI. The CDR3 totals 15 residues. Losses at the gene ends were 6 bases for V and 8 bases for J; bases not matched to a gene: 5. The CDR3 loop is CASRKGTSGGHEQFF. The CDR3 DNA reads as TGTGCCAGCAGGAAAGGGACTAGCGGGGGGCATGAGCAGTTCTTC.

The chain couples TRBV6-5 to TRBJ2-3; possibly TRBD1 for D (6 bases). Germline V lookup: CDR1 MNHEY, CDR2 SVGAGI. V lost 4 bases and J lost 0, with 11 bases in between. The CDR3 is 15 residues long. The CDR3 reads CASSWTVTSTDTQYF. The CDR3 DNA is TGTGCCAGCAGTTGGACAGTCACTAGCACAGATACGCAGTATTTT.

This chain joins TRBV7-8 and TRBJ2-1, with 15 bases aligning to TRBD2. This CDR3 spans 15 amino acids. Trimming at V came to 5 bases and at J to 14 bases, leaving 10 bases not matched to a gene. CDR1 and CDR2 (germline): SGHVS, FQNEAQ. CDR3 residues: CASSPGLAGGSLEFF. CDR3 sequence (DNA): TGTGCCAGCAGCCCTGGACTAGCGGGGGGGTCCTTAGAGTTCTTC.

DNA for the CDR3: TGCGCCAGCAGCCAAGATCGACTATACCGGGGGGCAGACACTGAAGCTTTCTTT. It codes for CASSQDRLYRGADTEAFF. The chain employs TRBV4-3 and TRBJ1-1, with TRBD1 as a possible D gene (6 bases). The germline V and J ends were trimmed by 0 bases and 3 bases, with 20 bases remaining between them. Germline V gives CDR1 LGHNA, CDR2 YSLEER. This CDR3 has 18 residues.

This chain joins TRBV5-5 and TRBJ1-1, with 8 bases identical to TRBD1. V shed 7 bases, J shed 1 base, and the junction held 9 bases outside the gene matches. CDR3 size: 15 residues. Per the germline V gene, CDR1 is SGHKS and CDR2 is YYEKEE (reference sequence). The CDR3 bases are TGTGCCAGCGACGACCTCGGGACAGGGAACACTGAAGCTTTCTTT. Protein product: CASDDLGTGNTEAFF.

A few counts support this clone. The V gene is TRBV9, the J gene TRBJ2-5; 16 bases map to TRBD2. With V trimmed by 3 bases and J by 5 bases, 4 bases remained unmatched. Germline V gene data show CDR1 as SGDLS and CDR2 as YYNGEE. The CDR3 is made up of 16 amino acids. The CDR3 is CASSEGTSGGAETQYF. CDR3 coding DNA: TGTGCCAGCAGCGAGGGGACTAGCGGGGGGGCTGAGACCCAGTACTTC. The whole variable domain, filled in from reference TRBV9 and TRBJ2-5, reads DSGVTQTPKHLITATGQRVTLRCSPRSGDLSVYWYQQSLDQGLQFLIQYYNGEERAKGNILERFSAQQFPDLHSELNLSSLELGDSALYFCASSEGTSGGAETQYFGPGTRLLVL.

The CDR3 spells CASSPVEGAEQYF. The DNA of the CDR3 is TGTGCCAGCAGCCCCGTGGAAGGGGCCGAGCAGTACTTC. The J gene is TRBJ2-7, the V gene TRBV7-9; possibly TRBD1 for D (5 bases). Germline V lookup: CDR1 SEHNR, CDR2 FQNEAQ (reference sequence). This CDR3 has 13 residues. Trimming removed 5 bases from V and 6 bases from J, with 14 bases in between.

V usage is TRBV18 and J usage is TRBJ2-7; 9 bases are a match to TRBD1. Germline loops: CDR1 KGHSH, CDR2 LQKENI. CDR3 length: 15 amino acids. After removal of 3 bases from V and 3 bases from J, the junction contained 6 bases not matched to a gene. The chain's CDR3 is CASSPSDRGGYEQYF. The CDR3 DNA reads as TGTGCCAGCTCACCTTCGGACAGGGGAGGCTACGAGCAGTACTTC.

The chain is built from TRBV4-2 and TRBJ2-6; a possible D gene is TRBD1 (6 bases). CDR3 length: 16 residues. The ends were cut back, 3 bases at V and 4 bases at J, with 13 bases in the middle. Germline CDR1 LGHNA, CDR2 YNFKEQ. The CDR3 region is CASSQITGSGANVLTF. CDR3 in DNA: TGTGCCAGCAGCCAGATTACAGGGTCCGGGGCCAACGTCCTGACTTTC.

The chain is built from TRBV9 and TRBJ2-7; 8 bases align to TRBD2. The CDR3 spans 12 residues. Losses at the gene ends were 4 bases for V and 4 bases for J; bases not matched to a gene: 1. Germline-derived CDR1 and CDR2 are SGDLS and YYNGEE. This chain's CDR3 is CASSRGGYEQYF. The CDR3 DNA reads TGTGCCAGCAGCCGCGGGGGGTACGAGCAGTACTTC.